The rows below give T cell receptor beta chains drawn from one sample of a study of blood T cells in healthy people across ages. TCRdb reprocessed the 5' RACE reads via MiXCR and lists one record per CDR3 protein. This table has about 1.4 million distinct CDR3 sequences, 55% to 75% appearing once. The sequenced sample consisted of blood. These receptors originate from a man younger than 35 in good health. CDR3s include the opening cysteine and the closing phenylalanine or tryptophan. Fields, in order: J gene, D gene, clone size, V gene, CDR3 protein, CDR3 DNA. A D gene is named only where the DNA matches it firmly. Where a row states a size, it is once, few, many or the class of an expanded clone; other rows omit it.

j_gene: TRBJ2-1
d_gene: -
abundance: -
v_gene: TRBV7-2
CDR3aa: CASGGLAPNEQFF
CDR3nt: TGTGCCAGCGGCGGGCTAGCGCCTAATGAGCAGTTCTTC

j_gene: TRBJ2-7
d_gene: -
abundance: -
v_gene: TRBV6-5
CDR3aa: CASKGWIEGSYEQYF
CDR3nt: TGTGCCAGCAAGGGGTGGATAGAGGGCTCCTACGAGCAGTACTTC

j_gene: TRBJ2-3
d_gene: TRBD1
abundance: few
v_gene: TRBV29-1
CDR3aa: CSAGTGGFSDTQYF
CDR3nt: TGCAGCGCCGGAACAGGGGGGTTTTCAGATACGCAGTATTTT

j_gene: TRBJ2-7
d_gene: TRBD1
abundance: -
v_gene: TRBV20-1
CDR3aa: CSANSGQGYEQYF
CDR3nt: TGCAGTGCTAATTCGGGACAGGGGTACGAGCAGTACTTC

j_gene: TRBJ2-2
d_gene: -
abundance: -
v_gene: TRBV13
CDR3aa: CASLTSQTGELFF
CDR3nt: TGTGCCAGCCTCACCAGCCAAACCGGGGAGCTGTTTTTT

j_gene: TRBJ2-4
d_gene: -
abundance: few
v_gene: TRBV4-3
CDR3aa: CASSQDLSGGEYF
CDR3nt: TGCGCCAGCAGCCAAGATCTATCCGGGGGCGAGTACTTC

j_gene: TRBJ2-3
d_gene: -
abundance: -
v_gene: TRBV6-6
CDR3aa: CANGSNTDTQYF
CDR3nt: TGTGCCAACGGGTCAAACACAGATACGCAGTATTTT

j_gene: TRBJ2-1
d_gene: TRBD2
abundance: -
v_gene: TRBV29-1
CDR3aa: CSVGGLAAFGVNNEQFF
CDR3nt: TGCAGCGTTGGGGGACTAGCAGCCTTTGGAGTAAACAATGAGCAGTTCTTC

j_gene: TRBJ1-5
d_gene: -
abundance: -
v_gene: TRBV27
CDR3aa: CASSLWGSADRYSNQPQHF
CDR3nt: TGTGCCAGCAGTTTATGGGGGTCCGCAGACCGTTATAGCAATCAGCCCCAGCATTTT

j_gene: TRBJ2-7
d_gene: -
abundance: -
v_gene: TRBV27
CDR3aa: CASSPLSARGTYEQYF
CDR3nt: TGTGCCAGCAGTCCCCTAAGCGCGAGAGGAACCTACGAGCAGTACTTC

j_gene: TRBJ2-5
d_gene: -
abundance: -
v_gene: TRBV29-1
CDR3aa: CSVGGLSGTYGQYF
CDR3nt: TGCAGCGTCGGAGGATTAAGCGGGACATACGGGCAGTACTTC

j_gene: TRBJ1-1
d_gene: -
abundance: -
v_gene: TRBV15
CDR3aa: CATSRGQEVTEAFF
CDR3nt: TGTGCCACCAGCAGAGGACAGGAAGTCACTGAAGCTTTCTTT

j_gene: TRBJ1-2
d_gene: -
abundance: -
v_gene: TRBV2
CDR3aa: CASSPVRGYTF
CDR3nt: TGTGCCAGCAGCCCCGTCCGGGGCTACACCTTC

j_gene: TRBJ2-1
d_gene: TRBD2
abundance: few
v_gene: TRBV20-1
CDR3aa: CSAISLAASYNEQFF
CDR3nt: TGCAGTGCCATTTCCCTAGCGGCTTCCTACAATGAGCAGTTCTTC

j_gene: TRBJ2-5
d_gene: TRBD2
abundance: few
v_gene: TRBV10-3
CDR3aa: CAISEPQTSGIFQETQYF
CDR3nt: TGTGCCATCAGTGAGCCGCAAACTAGCGGAATATTCCAAGAGACCCAGTACTTC

j_gene: TRBJ1-5
d_gene: -
abundance: -
v_gene: TRBV2
CDR3aa: CASSEDPYSNQPQHF
CDR3nt: TGTGCCAGCAGTGAAGACCCATATAGCAATCAGCCCCAGCATTTT

j_gene: TRBJ2-7
d_gene: -
abundance: -
v_gene: TRBV25-1
CDR3aa: CASSPQGRIQYF
CDR3nt: TGTGCCAGCAGTCCACAGGGTAGGATTCAGTACTTC

j_gene: TRBJ2-5
d_gene: -
abundance: -
v_gene: TRBV6-2/TRBV6-3
CDR3aa: CASTPLRGLQETQYF
CDR3nt: TGTGCCAGCACACCCCTCAGGGGTCTCCAAGAGACCCAGTACTTC

j_gene: TRBJ2-7
d_gene: -
abundance: few
v_gene: TRBV5-1
CDR3aa: CASSAVVGLYEQYF
CDR3nt: TGCGCCAGCTCTGCGGTGGTGGGGCTCTACGAGCAGTACTTC

j_gene: TRBJ1-5
d_gene: TRBD1
abundance: -
v_gene: TRBV5-1
CDR3aa: CASSLTGGQGQPQHF
CDR3nt: TGCGCCAGCAGCCTGACAGGGGGCCAGGGGCAGCCCCAGCATTTT